This T cell receptor (beta chain) was captured in a study of monozygotic twins with inflammatory bowel disease. The CDR3 totals 18 residues. The V gene's germline CDR1 is SGHAT and CDR2 FQNNGV. Regarding this clonotype: Its antigen is currently unknown.

The UMIs contained a 6-nucleotide sample barcode. They were added by template switching during cDNA synthesis. TCRdb re-called the 5' RACE reads and shows each CDR3 protein once, DNA omitted. Here the sample table reports 350,000 to 500,000 distinct CDR3 sequences. Overall study results and limits: Whether twins were concordant or discordant made no difference to repertoire similarity, possibly from limited power.

Blood samples of roughly 2.5 ml were drawn from every donor. The specimen was blood. This TCR derives from a human donor with ulcerative colitis or Crohn's disease, or a healthy co-twin of an affected twin (not recorded which). The chain is built from TRBV11-2 and TRBJ2-6; TCRdb returns TRBD1, unconfirmable since there is no DNA. CDR3 in amino acids: CASSPQYGGVAGANVLTF.